This TCR beta chain stems from a study of OX40 agonist ivuxolimab in advanced cancers. On the study more broadly: Patients' therapy was ivuxolimab, an antibody that acts as an agonist of OX40 (CD134). Study-wide findings and caveats: Mean expanded clone counts were higher in CD8+ than CD4+ T cells.

As for this clone: Its antigen is unknown.

This CDR3 contains 16 residues. The germline V gene has CDR1 LNHDA and CDR2 SQIVND (reference sequence). V lost 7 bases and J 1 base, leaving 17 bases between the germline ends. Patients had blood sampled at baseline and again on cycle 4 day 1 and cycle 7 day 1. TCRdb keeps only in-frame clones here, not all; method: immunoSEQ multiplex PCR. This sample yields roughly 48,000 clones, of which approximately 80% are seen a single time; 2% to 3% belongs to the top ten. The specimen was CD4+ or CD8+ T cells sorted from blood, collected in a trial of the OX40 agonist ivuxolimab. This chain uses TRBV19 with TRBJ1-3; D perhaps matches TRBD1 (5 bases). This TCR derives from an adult with an advanced solid tumor such as melanoma, head and neck, liver or kidney cancer. This chain's CDR3 is CASTRRAGDSGNTIYF. The CDR3 coding sequence is TGTGCCAGTACCCGCAGGGCAGGTGATTCTGGAAACACCATATATTTT.